The 4 T cell receptor beta chains listed next were all sequenced from one sample in a study of shared clonotypes between healthy human individuals. Sequenced by immunoSEQ multiplex PCR; TCRdb stores in-frame clones only, minus some. The sample includes about 100,000 clones, 40% to 55% seen only once; the top ten take around 15%. Sample: PBMCs. All receptors come from a woman aged 40 to 50 in good health. Some clones in this sample may be carry-over from other donors' samples.

This clone was observed a handful of times. The same CDR3 also results from other DNA sequences found in this sample. The gene calls are TRBV5-1 and TRBJ2-1; D gene ambiguous. Per the germline V gene, CDR1 is SGHRS and CDR2 is YFSETQ. The CDR3 extends over 13 amino acids. V lost 4 bases and J lost 4, with 9 bases in between. CDR3 region: CASSRDSYNEQFF. CDR3 DNA sequence: TGCGCCAGCAGCAGAGACTCGTACAATGAGCAGTTCTTC.

This clone was observed a handful of times. This chain connects TRBV5-1 to TRBJ1-2; maybe TRBD1 (5 bases). CDR3 length equals 13 residues. Looked up from germline, CDR1 is SGHRS and CDR2 is YFSETQ. Trimming cost V 5 bases and J 5 bases, with 13 bases left between them. The DNA of the CDR3 is TGCGCCAGCAGGGAAACAGAGGGGTATGGCTACACCTTC. It codes for CASRETEGYGYTF.

This clone showed up many times. The CDR3 region has the DNA TGTGCCAGCGGGGGGCTAGCGGTGGAGAGGGAGCTGTTTTTT. It translates to CASGGLAVERELFF. This rearrangement joins TRBV2 to TRBJ2-2; possibly TRBD2 for D (7 bases). The CDR3 has 14 residues. V was clipped by 8 bases and J by 9 bases, with 19 bases between them. Germline V CDR1 and CDR2: SNHLY, FYNNEI.

This rearrangement joins TRBV30 to TRBJ2-3; no definite D call. Trimming left V 0 bases short and J 6 bases short, with 13 bases between. This CDR3 comprises 14 residues. The germline CDR1 and CDR2 sequences are GTSNPN and SVGIG (reference sequence). CDR3 bases: TGTGCCTGGAGTGTAGGGCTAGAGTTGGATACGCAGTATTTT. As protein: CAWSVGLELDTQYF.